The TCR beta chain described here comes from a study of CD8+CD57+ T cells in acquired aplastic anemia. Study summary: Each DNA sample taken from sorted CD4+ and CD8+ cells came to 3 to 4 ug on average. Among healthy donors, CD4+ cells averaged approximately 11 million reads. Study outcomes and limitations: Patients and healthy controls showed no significant CD8+ Simpson's diversity difference.

CDR3 length equals 13 residues. Germline assignment: CDR1 SGHRS and CDR2 YFSETQ. As for this clonotype: Its antigen is still unknown. One end of the junction varies from germline; a read error may be responsible.

The template used for profiling TCR beta VDJ and CDR3 was genomic DNA. MiXCR, applied by TCRdb to the reads, yields one record per CDR3 protein. The sample has 150,000 or so distinct CDR3 sequences, 50% to 75% seen once; the top ten hold under 50%. Sequencing was done on a sample of sorted CD4+, CD8+, or CD8+CD57+ T cells (not recorded which) from PBMCs. The source of this sequence is a human donor in good health. The chain has TRBV5-1 and TRBJ1-6; 7 bases align to TRBD1. The CDR3 nucleotides are TGTGCCAGCAGCTGGCGGACAGGAACGCCCCTCCACTTT. Amino acid sequence: CASSWRTGTPLHF.